The entry below describes one T cell receptor beta chain. As yet, its antigen is unknown. CDR1 SGHTA and CDR2 FQGNSA come from the germline V gene. The CDR3 extends over 18 amino acids. With 2 bases clipped from V and 0 bases from J, the junction kept 6 bases outside the gene matches. Clones were read by immunoSEQ multiplex PCR, and TCRdb kept only the in-frame ones, dropping some. This sample yields some 160,000 clones, of which 85% to 95% are seen a single time; over 0.8% belongs to the top ten. This sample was included in a study of T cell responses to AZD1222 COVID-19 vaccine. The study, taken as a whole, reports: Clonal diversity may have been underestimated, and the donors were mostly white British, with more females than males. Among those given AZD1222, only five or six were seropositive at baseline. Unmutated variant regions are reportedly targeted by nearly half of spike-specific TCRs.

Specimen: peripheral blood, collected on day 0 of AZD1222 vaccination. The chain combines TRBV7-2 with TRBJ1-6, with TRBD1 identical over 8 bases. The sequence was collected from an adult in good health. The chain's CDR3 is CASSLLRGTGSYNSPLHF. The CDR3, as DNA: TGTGCCAGCAGCTTATTAAGGGGGACAGGCTCCTATAATTCACCCCTCCACTTT.